The sample holds a few counts of the clone carrying this TCR beta chain. Its antigen is unknown. Other DNA sequences of this sample code for an identical CDR3. Germline V CDR1 and CDR2: SGHRS, YFSETQ. The trim removed 3 bases at V and 4 bases at J, leaving 5 bases unmatched. The CDR3 covers 14 residues. The immunoSEQ assay was version 4, run in survey mode. The repertoire was sequenced with immunoSEQ multiplex PCR; TCRdb's copy has only in-frame clones and lacks some. The sample lists some 30,000 clones; roughly three quarters were seen once. The stimulus was lysate of CMV-infected fibroblasts, 9 to 10 ug/mL. Memory cells lacking CD40L and CD69 with high CD45RO were sorted. This sample stems from a study of persistence of HIV-infected CD4 T cells.

Source: CD4+ T cells sorted from PBMCs after roughly 17-hour stimulation, taken from a patient who received antiretroviral therapy. V gene TRBV5-1 combines with J gene TRBJ1-1; 8 nucleotides match TRBD1. The TCR was taken from an adult woman with HIV who was CMV-seropositive. CDR3: CASSSGQELTEAFF. The DNA for the CDR3 is TGCGCCAGCAGCTCGGGACAGGAGCTCACTGAAGCTTTCTTT.